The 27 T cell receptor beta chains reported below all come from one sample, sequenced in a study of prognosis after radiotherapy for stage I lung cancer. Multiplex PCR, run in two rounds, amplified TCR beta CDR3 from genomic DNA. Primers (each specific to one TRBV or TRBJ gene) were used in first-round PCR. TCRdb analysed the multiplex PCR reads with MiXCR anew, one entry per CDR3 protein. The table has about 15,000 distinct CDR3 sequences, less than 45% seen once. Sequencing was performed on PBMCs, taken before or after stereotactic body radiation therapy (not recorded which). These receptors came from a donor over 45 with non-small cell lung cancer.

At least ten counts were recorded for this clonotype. The CDR3 region is CASSFWTGEETQYF. The CDR3 DNA reads as TGCGCCAGCAGCTTCTGGACAGGGGAAGAGACCCAGTACTTC. The chain employs TRBV5-1 and TRBJ2-5, with TRBD1 matching 9 bases. The junction had 2 bases not matched to a gene; V was cut back by 2 bases and J by 3 bases. Per germline, CDR1 SGHRS and CDR2 YFSETQ. This CDR3 has 14 amino acids.

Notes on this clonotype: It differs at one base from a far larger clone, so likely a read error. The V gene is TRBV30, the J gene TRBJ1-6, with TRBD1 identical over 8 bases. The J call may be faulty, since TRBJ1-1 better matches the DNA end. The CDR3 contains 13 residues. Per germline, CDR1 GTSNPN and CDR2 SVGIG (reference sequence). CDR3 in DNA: TGTGCCTGGAGTTATACAGGGGGCACTGAAGCTTTCTTT. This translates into CAWSYTGGTEAFF.

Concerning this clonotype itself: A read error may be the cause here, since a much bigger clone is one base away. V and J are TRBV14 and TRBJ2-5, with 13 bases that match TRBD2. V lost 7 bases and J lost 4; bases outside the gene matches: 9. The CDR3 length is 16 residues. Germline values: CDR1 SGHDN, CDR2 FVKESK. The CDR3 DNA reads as TGTGCCAGCATCCCCCGACTAGCGGGAGGTAGAGAGACCCAGTACTTC. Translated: CASIPRLAGGRETQYF.

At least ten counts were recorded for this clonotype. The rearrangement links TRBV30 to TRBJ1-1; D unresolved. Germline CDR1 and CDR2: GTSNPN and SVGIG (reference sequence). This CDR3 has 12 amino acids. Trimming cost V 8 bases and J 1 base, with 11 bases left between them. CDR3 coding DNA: TGTGCCGGGTCCACTGAGAACACTGAAGCTTTCTTT. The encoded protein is CAGSTENTEAFF. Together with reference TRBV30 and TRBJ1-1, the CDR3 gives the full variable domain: SQTIHQWPATLVQPVGSPLSLECTVEGTSNPNLYWYRQAAGRGLQLLFYSVGIGQISSEVPQNLSASRPQDRQFILSSKKLLLSDSGFYLCAGSTENTEAFFGQGTRLTVV.

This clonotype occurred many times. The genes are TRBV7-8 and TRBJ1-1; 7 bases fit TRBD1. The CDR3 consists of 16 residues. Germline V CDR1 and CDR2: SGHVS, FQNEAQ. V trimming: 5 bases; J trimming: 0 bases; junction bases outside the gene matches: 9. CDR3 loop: CASSLRDRNLNTEAFF. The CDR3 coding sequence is TGTGCCAGCAGCCTAAGGGACAGAAACTTGAACACTGAAGCTTTCTTT.

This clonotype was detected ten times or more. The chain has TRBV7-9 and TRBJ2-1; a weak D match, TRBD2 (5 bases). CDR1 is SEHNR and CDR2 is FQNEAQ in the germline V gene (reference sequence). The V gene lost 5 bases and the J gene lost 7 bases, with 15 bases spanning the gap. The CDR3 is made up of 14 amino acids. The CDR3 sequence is CASSPPSPTNEQFF. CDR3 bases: TGTGCCAGCAGCCCTCCTAGCCCGACGAATGAGCAGTTCTTC.

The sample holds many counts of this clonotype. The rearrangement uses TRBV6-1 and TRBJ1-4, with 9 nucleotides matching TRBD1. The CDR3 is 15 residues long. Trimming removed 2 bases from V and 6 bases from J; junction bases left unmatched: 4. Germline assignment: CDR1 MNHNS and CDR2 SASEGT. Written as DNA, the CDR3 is TGTGCCAGCAGTGAAAACAGGGGGCGCGATGAAAAACTGTTTTTT. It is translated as CASSENRGRDEKLFF.

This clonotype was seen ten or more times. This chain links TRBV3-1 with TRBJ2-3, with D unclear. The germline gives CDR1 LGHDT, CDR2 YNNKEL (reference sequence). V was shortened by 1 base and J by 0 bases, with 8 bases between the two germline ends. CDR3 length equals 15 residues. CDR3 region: CASSQGLMSTDTQYF. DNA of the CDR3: TGTGCCAGCAGCCAAGGTCTGATGAGCACAGATACGCAGTATTTT.

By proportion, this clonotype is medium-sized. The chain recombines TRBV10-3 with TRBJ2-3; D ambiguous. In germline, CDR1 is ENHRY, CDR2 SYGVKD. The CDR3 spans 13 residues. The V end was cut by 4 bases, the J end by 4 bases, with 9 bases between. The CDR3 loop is CAISGVVSDTQYF. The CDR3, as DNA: TGTGCCATCAGTGGGGTCGTTTCAGATACGCAGTATTTT.

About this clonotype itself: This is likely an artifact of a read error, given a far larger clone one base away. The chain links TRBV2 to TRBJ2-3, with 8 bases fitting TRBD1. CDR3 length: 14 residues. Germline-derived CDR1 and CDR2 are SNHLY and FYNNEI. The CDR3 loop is CVSSRQGAGDTQYF. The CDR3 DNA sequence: TGTGTCAGCAGCCGTCAGGGGGCAGGGGATACGCAGTATTTT.

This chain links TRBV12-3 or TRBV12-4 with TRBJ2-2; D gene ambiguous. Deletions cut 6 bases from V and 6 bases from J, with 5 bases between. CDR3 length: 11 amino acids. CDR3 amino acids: CASSSSGELFF. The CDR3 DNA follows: TGTGCCAGCAGCTCGTCCGGGGAGCTGTTTTTT.

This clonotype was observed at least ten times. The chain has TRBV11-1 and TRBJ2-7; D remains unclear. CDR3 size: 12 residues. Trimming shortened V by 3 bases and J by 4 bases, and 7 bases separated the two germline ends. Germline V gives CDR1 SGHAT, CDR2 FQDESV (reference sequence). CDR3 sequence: CASSFSEYEQYF. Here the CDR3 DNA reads TGTGCCAGCAGCTTTTCGGAGTACGAGCAGTACTTC.

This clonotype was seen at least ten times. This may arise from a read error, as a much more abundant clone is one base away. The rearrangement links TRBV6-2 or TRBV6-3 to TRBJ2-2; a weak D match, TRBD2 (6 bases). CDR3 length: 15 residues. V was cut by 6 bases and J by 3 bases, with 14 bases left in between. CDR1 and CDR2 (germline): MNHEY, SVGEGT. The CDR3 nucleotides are TGTGCCAGCAGAGGGAGGCGCGAAGACACCGGGGAGCTGTTTTTT. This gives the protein CASRGRREDTGELFF.

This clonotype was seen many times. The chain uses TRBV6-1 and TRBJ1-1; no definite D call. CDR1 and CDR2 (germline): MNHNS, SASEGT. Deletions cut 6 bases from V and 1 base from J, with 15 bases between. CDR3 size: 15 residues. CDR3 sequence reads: CASSPRSSQNTEAFF. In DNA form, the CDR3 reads TGTGCCAGCAGCCCCCGGTCGAGTCAGAACACTGAAGCTTTCTTT.

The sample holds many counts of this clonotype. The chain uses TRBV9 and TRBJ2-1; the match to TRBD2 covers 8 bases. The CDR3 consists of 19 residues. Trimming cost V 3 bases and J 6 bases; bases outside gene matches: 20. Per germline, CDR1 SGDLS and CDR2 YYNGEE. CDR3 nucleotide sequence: TGTGCCAGCAGCGCAGAGGGGAACTCCTTGGCGGGAGGAGCCAATGAGCAGTTCTTC. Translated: CASSAEGNSLAGGANEQFF.

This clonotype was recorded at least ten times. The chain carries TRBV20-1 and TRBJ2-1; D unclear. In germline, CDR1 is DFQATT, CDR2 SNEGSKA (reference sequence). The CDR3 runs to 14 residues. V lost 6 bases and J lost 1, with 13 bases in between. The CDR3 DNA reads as TGCAGTGCCGTGGGAATAAGTTCCTACAATGAGCAGTTCTTC. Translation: CSAVGISSYNEQFF.

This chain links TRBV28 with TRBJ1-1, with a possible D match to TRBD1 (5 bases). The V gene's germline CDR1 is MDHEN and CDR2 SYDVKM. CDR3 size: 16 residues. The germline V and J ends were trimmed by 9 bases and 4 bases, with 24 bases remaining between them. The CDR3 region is CARSQPPSGEGTEAFF. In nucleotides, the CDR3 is TGTGCCAGAAGTCAGCCCCCCTCGGGGGAGGGCACTGAAGCTTTCTTT.

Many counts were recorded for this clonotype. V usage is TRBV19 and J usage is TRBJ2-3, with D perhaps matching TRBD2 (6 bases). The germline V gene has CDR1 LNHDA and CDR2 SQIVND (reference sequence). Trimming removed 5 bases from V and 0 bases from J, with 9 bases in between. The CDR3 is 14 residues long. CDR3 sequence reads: CASSWSGSTDTQYF. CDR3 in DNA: TGTGCCAGTAGTTGGAGCGGGAGCACAGATACGCAGTATTTT.

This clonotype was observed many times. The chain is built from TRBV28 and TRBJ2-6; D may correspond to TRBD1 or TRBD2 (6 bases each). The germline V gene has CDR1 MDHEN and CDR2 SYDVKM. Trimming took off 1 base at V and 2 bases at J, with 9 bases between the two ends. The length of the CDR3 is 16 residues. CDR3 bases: TGTGCCAGCAGTTTATATAGGGGGGCTGGGGCCAACGTCCTGACTTTC. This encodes CASSLYRGAGANVLTF.

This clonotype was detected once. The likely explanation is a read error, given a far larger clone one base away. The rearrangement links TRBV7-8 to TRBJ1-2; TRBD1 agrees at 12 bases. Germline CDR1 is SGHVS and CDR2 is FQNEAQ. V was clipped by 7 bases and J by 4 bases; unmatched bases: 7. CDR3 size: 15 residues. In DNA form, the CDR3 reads TGTGCCAGCATCTCGGGACAGGGGGCCCGCTATGGCTACACCTTC. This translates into CASISGQGARYGYTF. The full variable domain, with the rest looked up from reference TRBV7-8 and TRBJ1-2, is GAGVSQSPRYKVAKRGQDVALRCDPISGHVSLFWYQQALGQGPEFLTYFQNEAQLDKSGLPSDRFFAERPEGSVSTLKIQRTQQEDSAVYLCASISGQGARYGYTFGSGTRLTVV.

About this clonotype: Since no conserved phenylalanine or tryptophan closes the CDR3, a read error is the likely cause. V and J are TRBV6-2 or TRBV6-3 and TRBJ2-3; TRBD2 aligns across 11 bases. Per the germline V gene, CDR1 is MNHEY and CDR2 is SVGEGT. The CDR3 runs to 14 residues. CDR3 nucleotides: TGTGCCAGCAGCCTAGCGGGGGGCACATATACGCAGTATTAT. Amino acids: CASSLAGGTYTQYY.

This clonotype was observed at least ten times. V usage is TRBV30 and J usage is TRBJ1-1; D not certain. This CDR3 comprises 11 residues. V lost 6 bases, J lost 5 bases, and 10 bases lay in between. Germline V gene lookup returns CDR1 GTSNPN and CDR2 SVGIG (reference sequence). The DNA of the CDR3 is TGTGCCTGCGGGGAGAGGACTGAAGCTTTCTTT. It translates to CACGERTEAFF.

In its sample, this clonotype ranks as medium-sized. This CDR3 is CASSDFGEAFF. The CDR3, as DNA: TGTGCCAGCAGTGATTTCGGTGAAGCTTTCTTT. The chain links TRBV6-1 to TRBJ1-1; D uncertain. Trimming shortened V by 3 bases and J by 7 bases, and 6 bases separated the two germline ends. The CDR3 extends over 11 amino acids. Germline V lookup: CDR1 MNHNS, CDR2 SASEGT.

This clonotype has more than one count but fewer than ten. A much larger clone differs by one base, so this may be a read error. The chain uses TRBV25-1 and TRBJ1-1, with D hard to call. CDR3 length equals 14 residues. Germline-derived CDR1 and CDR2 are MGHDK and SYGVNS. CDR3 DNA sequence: TGTGCCGGCAGTGGTGGAGGCATGAACACTGAAGCTTTCTTT. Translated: CAGSGGGMNTEAFF.

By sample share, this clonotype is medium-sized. The CDR3 bases are TGCAGTGCCCCCAGAGAGGGGGTATCGAACTATGGCTACACCTTC. This codes for CSAPREGVSNYGYTF. The genes are TRBV20-1 and TRBJ1-2; a weak D match, TRBD1 (6 bases). Trimming shortened V by 6 bases and J by 2 bases, and 19 bases separated the two germline ends. The CDR3 contains 15 residues. The germline V gene has CDR1 DFQATT and CDR2 SNEGSKA (reference sequence).

In DNA form, the CDR3 reads TGTGCCAGCATCTCGTCCGGGACAGGGACCACAGATACGCAGTATTTT. The encoded protein is CASISSGTGTTDTQYF. This sequence joins TRBV7-9 and TRBJ2-3, with 9 positions matching TRBD1. With 7 bases clipped from V and 2 bases from J, the junction kept 10 bases outside the gene matches. Looked up from germline, CDR1 is SEHNR and CDR2 is FQNEAQ (reference sequence). There are 16 residues in the CDR3.

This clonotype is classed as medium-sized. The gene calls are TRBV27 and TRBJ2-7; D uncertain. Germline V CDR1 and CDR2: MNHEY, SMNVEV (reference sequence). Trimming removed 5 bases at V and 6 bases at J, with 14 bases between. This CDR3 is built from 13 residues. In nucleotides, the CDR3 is TGTGCCAGCAGTCTAAGGGTTTTTGGCGAGCAGTACTTC. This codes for CASSLRVFGEQYF.